This T cell receptor (beta chain) is from a study of blood T cell repertoires in COVID-19 (dated by TCRdb to the early 2020s). As for the study more broadly: Collaborator samples came from the United States, Italy and Spain and covered acute and convalescent phases of COVID-19. The material from the prospective study consisted of cDNA or gDNA derived from T cells, B-cell-depleted T cells, or PBMCs. The dataset comprised deeply sampled blood TCRbeta repertoires from subjects exposed to, actively infected with, or recovered from COVID-19. The repertoires were released in a freely available public database meant as a resource for research on the immune response to SARS-CoV-2. The samples were drawn from the first 160 participants of the ongoing ImmuneRACE study and from 1,200 or so subjects provided by 6 global collaborators. Sample metadata almost always included a de-identified subject ID, COVID-19 status, age in years and sex. Where available, HLA class I and class II types were taken from metadata supplied by the sample provider and were not determined by assay-based typing.

The CDR3 spans 13 residues, from the cysteine through the phenylalanine. The DNA shown is the 39-base CDR3, in frame from base 1. Between the V and J ends, shortened by 0 bases and 7 bases respectively, the junction contains 9 bases. Via the germline V gene, CDR1 is SGHTA and CDR2 FQGNSA. Participants in the prospective study were enrolled through a virtual design, were aged roughly 18 to 100 years, and lived in roughly 24 United States geographic areas. In the prospective study, cohorts were assigned on the basis of participant-reported clinical history obtained from a screening survey and a study questionnaire. Recovered participants in ImmuneRACE Cohort 3 were defined by two consecutive negative NP/OP PCR tests, clearance by a healthcare professional, or resolution of symptoms. In the prospective study, mobile phlebotomists collected whole blood, serum and a nasopharyngeal or oropharyngeal swab from each participant. Prospective study participants could optionally give additional blood draws and questionnaires over an approximately two-month period. Before DNA extraction, blood samples from the prospective study were shipped at room temperature or frozen.

Paper-wide results and their limitations: The amount of clinical and demographic metadata varied by source and participant and was provided uncurated.

A remark on this clone: Its antigen target is currently unknown. Base qualities are not recorded, but no much larger clone differs from it by a single base.

TCRbeta CDR3 regions were amplified from genomic DNA using the immunoSEQ Assay, a bias-controlled multiplex PCR. Regarding the original processing steps: Nucleated cell counts per sample were estimated from amplification of reference gene primers within the assay. Sequence reads were collapsed and filtered to measure the absolute abundance of every unique TCRbeta CDR3 rearrangement. For each sample, productive Simpson clonality was calculated as the square root of Simpson's diversity index over productive rearrangements. TCRdb's version of the immuneACCESS table is confined to in-frame rearrangements and falls short of the full clone set. An unresolved V gene accounts for under half of the shortfall where checked; the remainder is of unknown origin. From that table come the V and J calls and clone size; the DNA was used to work out D and trimming. For this sample there are 250,000 or so clones; 80% to 85% appear just once. 3.4% of the sample rests with the top ten.

The TCR sequence derives from a man aged 50-60 years who had recovered from COVID-19. The sequence joins TRBV7-2 to TRBJ2-5, with TRBD2 as a weak D call on 5 bases. The specimen was PBMCs or T cells enriched from blood (not recorded which). The sequenced DNA is TGTGCCAGCAGCTTAGCTGAGGGTAGGACCCAGTACTTC. The resulting protein is CASSLAEGRTQYF.